Below are 21 T cell receptor beta chains sequenced from a single sample in a study of CD8+ T cells in alopecia areata (dated by TCRdb to between 2018 and 2020). What the treatment or condition label conveys for this sample: oral pan-JAK inhibitor, 5-10 mg twice daily. The method behind the library was the immunoSEQ multiplex PCR assay. RNA was extracted from all samples and reverse transcribed into cDNA, which served as template for TCR sequencing. Here the immuneACCESS table is served through TCRdb, limited to in-frame sequences with V and J called. Missing clones are a known gap in these copies; in checked studies unresolved V genes cover under half, and the rest lacks a known reason. The sample table contains a few hundred thousand clones; only one count was recorded for around two fifths of them. Around 0.48% of the sample belongs to the ten largest clones. Sequenced here: CD4+ T cells sorted from blood, sampled at week 34, from a patient treated with tofacitinib. These receptors were collected from a human donor with alopecia areata.

The chain has TRBV4-1 and TRBJ1-2; D gene uncertain. V lost 0 bases and J 2 bases, leaving 10 bases between the germline ends. The CDR3 has 15 amino acids. Germline-derived CDR1 and CDR2 are MGHRA and YSYEKL. The CDR3 reads CASSQEREGNYGYTF. The CDR3 coding sequence is TGCGCCAGCAGCCAAGAAAGAGAAGGCAACTATGGCTACACCTTC.

CDR3 region: CASSLPADTQYF. The DNA for the CDR3 is TGTGCCAGCAGTTTGCCGGCAGATACGCAGTATTTT. V usage is TRBV27 and J usage is TRBJ2-3; D is unresolved. CDR1 is MNHEY, CDR2 SMNVEV, per germline (reference sequence). CDR3 length equals 12 residues. Trimming took off 3 bases at V and 4 bases at J, with 5 bases between the two ends.

This clone was picked up a small number of times. The chain is built from TRBV29-1 and TRBJ1-1; no firm D call. CDR1 and CDR2 (germline): SQVTM, ANQGSEA. This CDR3 spans 14 amino acids. Trimming shortened V by 6 bases and J by 4 bases, and 18 bases separated the two germline ends. DNA of the CDR3: TGCAGCGTACAGCCTCGGCAGGCATCCACTGAAGCTTTCTTT. Amino acids: CSVQPRQASTEAFF.

The chain joins TRBV27 to TRBJ2-7, with 8 nucleotides matching TRBD1. V shed 1 base and J 3 bases; nucleotides not matched to a gene: 2. The CDR3 runs 14 residues. Germline V lookup: CDR1 MNHEY, CDR2 SMNVEV (reference sequence). CDR3 loop: CASSLLQGVYEQYF. In DNA form, the CDR3 reads TGTGCCAGCAGTTTATTACAGGGGGTCTACGAGCAGTACTTC.

This clone was recorded at least ten times. The chain joins TRBV5-1 to TRBJ1-1; D may be TRBD1 (6 bases). V was cut by 3 bases and J by 5 bases, with 11 bases left in between. The CDR3 has 13 residues. Germline CDR1 and CDR2: SGHRS and YFSETQ. DNA for the CDR3: TGCGCCAGCAGCTATACGACAGGTACTGAAGCTTTCTTT. Translated, it gives CASSYTTGTEAFF. The variable domain in full, with the rest retrieved from reference TRBV5-1 and TRBJ1-1, is KAGVTQTPRYLIKTRGQQVTLSCSPISGHRSVSWYQQTPGQGLQFLFEYFSETQRNKGNFPGRFSGRQFSNSRSEMNVSTLELGDSALYLCASSYTTGTEAFFGQGTRLTVV.

The genes are TRBV5-1 and TRBJ1-2, with D possibly being TRBD1 (6 bases). With 0 bases removed from V and 6 bases from J, the gap between germline ends came to 12 bases. Germline V gives CDR1 SGHRS, CDR2 YFSETQ. The CDR3 loop spans 14 amino acids. The CDR3 region is CASSLGTGTDGYTF. The DNA of the CDR3 is TGCGCCAGCAGCTTGGGCACAGGGACGGATGGCTACACCTTC.

The rearrangement joins TRBV6-5 to TRBJ2-2, with TRBD1 identical over 8 bases. The CDR3 loop spans 16 amino acids. CDR1 is MNHEY, CDR2 SVGAGI, per germline. With V trimmed by 0 bases and J by 2 bases, 2 bases remained unmatched. The CDR3 DNA reads as TGTGCCAGCAGTTACTCGGGACAGGTCAACACCGGGGAGCTGTTTTTT. It is translated as CASSYSGQVNTGELFF.

This clone was observed at least ten times. This chain uses TRBV7-9 with TRBJ1-2; 7 bases are a match to TRBD1. The germline gives CDR1 SEHNR, CDR2 FQNEAQ (reference sequence). The V gene end was trimmed by 5 bases and the J gene end by 7 bases; junction bases not matched to a gene: 7. The CDR3 runs to 13 residues. DNA for the CDR3: TGTGCCAGCAGCCGGCGGGGACAGCGTGGCTACACCTTC. Protein: CASSRRGQRGYTF.

This clone is a singleton in its sample. The chain is built from TRBV7-2 and TRBJ1-2, with no clear D. Germline assignment: CDR1 SGHTA and CDR2 FQGNSA. The CDR3 is 15 amino acids. The ends were cut back, 1 base at V and 2 bases at J, with 11 bases in the middle. The DNA for the CDR3 is TGTGCCAGCAGCTTAGGTACCGGGCCCAACTATGGCTACACCTTC. Translated: CASSLGTGPNYGYTF.

There are a few counts of this clone. The V call is TRBV5-1, the J call TRBJ1-1, with TRBD1 matching over 10 bases. In germline, CDR1 is SGHRS, CDR2 YFSETQ. This CDR3 has 16 residues. J lost 3 bases, V lost 4 bases, and 9 bases had no gene match. The CDR3 loop reads CASSTGQGRYDTEAFF. For the CDR3, the DNA is TGCGCCAGCAGCACGGGACAGGGGAGGTACGACACTGAAGCTTTCTTT.

The rearrangement links TRBV20-1 to TRBJ2-7; D not certain. V was pared by 4 bases and J by 3 bases, with 7 bases between. Per the germline V gene, CDR1 is DFQATT and CDR2 is SNEGSKA (reference sequence). The CDR3 length is 11 residues. The CDR3 DNA follows: TGCAGTGCTACCCCTGGCTACGAGCAGTACTTC. Its protein is CSATPGYEQYF.

This CDR3 is CASSQEMTDRSGETQYF. The CDR3 nucleotides read TGCGCCAGCAGCCAAGAGATGACAGACCGCTCAGGGGAGACCCAGTACTTC. This rearrangement joins TRBV4-1 to TRBJ2-5, with D perhaps matching TRBD1 (5 bases). V was clipped by 0 bases and J by 5 bases, with 19 bases between them. Germline CDR1 reads MGHRA; CDR2 reads YSYEKL. The CDR3 runs to 17 residues.

The chain uses TRBV7-2 and TRBJ2-3, with D tentatively TRBD2 (6 bases). Trimming removed 8 bases at V and 2 bases at J, with 11 bases between. The CDR3 covers 13 residues. Germline V lookup: CDR1 SGHTA, CDR2 FQGNSA. CDR3 nucleotides: TGTGCCAGCTCGGGGAGGAACACAGATACGCAGTATTTT. It encodes CASSGRNTDTQYF.

Comments on this clone: This sample includes further DNA sequences coding for the same CDR3. V is TRBV5-1 and J is TRBJ2-2; D gene ambiguous. Per the germline V gene, CDR1 is SGHRS and CDR2 is YFSETQ. V was trimmed by 0 bases and J by 1 base, leaving 4 bases between them. The CDR3 is made up of 14 amino acids. This CDR3 is CASSLDGNTGELFF. CDR3 DNA sequence: TGCGCCAGCAGCTTGGACGGGAACACCGGGGAGCTGTTTTTT.

This clone occurred a few times. The same CDR3 can be traced to other DNA sequences in this sample. This chain connects TRBV30 to TRBJ1-1, with D possibly matching TRBD1 (5 bases). The CDR3 has 13 amino acids. Trimming shortened V by 2 bases and J by 1 base, and 8 bases separated the two germline ends. Germline lookup yields CDR1 GTSNPN and CDR2 SVGIG (reference sequence). CDR3 bases: TGTGCCTGGAGTCCTCAGGGGAACACTGAAGCTTTCTTT. Amino acids: CAWSPQGNTEAFF. The variable domain in full, with the rest retrieved from reference TRBV30 and TRBJ1-1, is SQTIHQWPATLVQPVGSPLSLECTVEGTSNPNLYWYRQAAGRGLQLLFYSVGIGQISSEVPQNLSASRPQDRQFILSSKKLLLSDSGFYLCAWSPQGNTEAFFGQGTRLTVV.

The V gene is TRBV7-8, the J gene TRBJ1-3; maybe TRBD1 (6 bases). Germline lookup yields CDR1 SGHVS and CDR2 FQNEAQ. CDR3 length: 16 amino acids. Between the trimmed V and J ends, which lost 1 base and 2 bases, there was a span of 12 bases. Written as DNA, the CDR3 is TGTGCCAGCAGCTTAGATAGGCAGGGGACTGGAAACACCATATATTTT. Translation: CASSLDRQGTGNTIYF.

The V gene is TRBV27, the J gene TRBJ2-3; D may match TRBD1 or TRBD2 (5 bases each). There are 16 residues in the CDR3. Trimming pared 0 bases from V and 5 bases from J, leaving 15 bases between. Per the germline V gene, CDR1 is MNHEY and CDR2 is SMNVEV (reference sequence). The CDR3 region has the DNA TGTGCCAGCAGTTTATCGTTCAGGTTTGGGGGAGATACGCAGTATTTT. Translating gives CASSLSFRFGGDTQYF.

The V gene is TRBV4-1, the J gene TRBJ1-2; D possibly corresponds to TRBD1 (6 bases). This CDR3 region has 15 residues. Germline values: CDR1 MGHRA, CDR2 YSYEKL. Trimming took 3 bases from V and 4 from J, leaving 15 bases between them. For the CDR3, the DNA is TGCGCCAGCAGCCAGCCGGGGGCGGGCATCTATGGCTACACCTTC. Protein sequence: CASSQPGAGIYGYTF.

There are a few counts of this clone. The J gene is TRBJ1-5, the V gene TRBV4-2; TRBD1 agrees at 7 bases. After removal of 4 bases from V and 4 bases from J, the junction contained 7 bases not matched to a gene. The CDR3 totals 15 residues. Per germline, CDR1 LGHNA and CDR2 YNFKEQ. CDR3 residues: CASSRRTGDNQPQHF. The CDR3 bases are TGTGCCAGCAGCCGACGGACAGGTGATAATCAGCCCCAGCATTTT.

This clone was recorded only once. This chain joins TRBV30 and TRBJ1-3; perhaps TRBD1 as D (5 bases). The CDR3 sequence is 14 residues long. Looked up from germline, CDR1 is GTSNPN and CDR2 is SVGIG (reference sequence). Trimming took 2 bases from V and 4 from J, leaving 12 bases between them. CDR3 bases: TGTGCCTGGAGTCCGGCAGGGAAGGGAAACACCATATATTTT. Translation: CAWSPAGKGNTIYF.

This clone occurred a few times. The chain carries TRBV15 and TRBJ2-1; D gene unclear. V was clipped by 8 bases and J by 5 bases, with 16 bases between them. CDR1 is LNHNV and CDR2 is YYDKDF in the germline V gene (reference sequence). The CDR3 extends over 14 amino acids. The CDR3 DNA is TGTGCCACCGGTAAGGTGGGGATCAACAATGAGCAGTTCTTC. Protein sequence: CATGKVGINNEQFF.